The 22 T cell receptor beta chains in this list originate from one sample, sequenced in a study of blood T cell repertoires in COVID-19. Only in-frame clones appear in the TCRdb table, and some are missing; sequencing was by immunoSEQ multiplex PCR. This table has 200,000 or so clones, 86% appearing once. The sequencing sample was made of PBMCs or T cells enriched from blood (not recorded which). Receptors originate from a woman in her forties with acute COVID-19.

The rearrangement links TRBV12-3 or TRBV12-4 to TRBJ1-3; the D is unclear. This CDR3 spans 13 amino acids. V was trimmed by 7 bases and J by 3 bases, leaving 10 bases between them. CDR3 sequence: CASTPLLGNTIYF. The CDR3 region has the DNA TGTGCCAGCACCCCCTTACTTGGAAACACCATATATTTT.

This clone has only a few counts. The genes are TRBV7-3 and TRBJ2-2; D uncertain. Germline CDR1 is SGHTA and CDR2 is FQGTGA. The V end lost 7 bases, the J end lost 4 bases, and 7 bases lay between the germline ends. The CDR3 contains 12 residues. CDR3 sequence reads: CASTSRTGELFF. Here the CDR3 DNA reads TGTGCCAGCACCTCGCGCACCGGGGAGCTGTTTTTT.

This sequence joins TRBV25-1 and TRBJ2-1, with TRBD1 matching 7 bases. With 4 bases clipped from V and 4 bases from J, the junction kept 16 bases outside the gene matches. CDR1 is MGHDK, CDR2 SYGVNS, per germline. The CDR3 is 18 amino acids. The CDR3 DNA reads TGTGCCAGCAGTGCTACAATTCTCCGGGACAGAAGATACAATGAGCAGTTCTTC. It encodes CASSATILRDRRYNEQFF.

This chain connects TRBV6-7 to TRBJ2-7; 10 bases agree with TRBD1. TRBV6-7 is placed among ORFs of uncertain function. The ends lost 5 bases at V and 3 bases at J; junction bases unmatched: 7. The CDR3 runs 15 residues. Here the CDR3 reads CASSLPGQGIYEQYF. The DNA for the CDR3 is TGTGCCAGCAGTCTACCGGGACAGGGGATCTACGAGCAGTACTTC.

The chain joins TRBV27 to TRBJ1-2; tentatively, D is TRBD1 (5 bases). Trimming took off 5 bases at V and 6 bases at J, with 13 bases between the two ends. The CDR3 loop spans 13 amino acids. Germline-derived CDR1 and CDR2 are MNHEY and SMNVEV (reference sequence). The CDR3 is CASSPGTPNGYTF. The CDR3 coding sequence is TGTGCCAGCAGTCCCGGGACTCCAAATGGCTACACCTTC.

This clone was seen a few times. This chain uses TRBV21-1 with TRBJ2-7; TRBD1, the table's D call, was not compared with the DNA. TRBV21-1 is an annotated pseudogene. The CDR3 runs 11 residues. CDR3 sequence: CASSSRQGRYF. Written as DNA, the CDR3 is TGTGCCAGCAGCTCTCGACAGGGTCGGTACTTC.

V gene TRBV24-1 combines with J gene TRBJ2-2; 8 nucleotides agree with TRBD1. CDR3 size: 16 residues. Germline assignment: CDR1 KGHDR and CDR2 SFDVKD. After removal of 0 bases from V and 3 bases from J, the junction contained 2 bases not matched to a gene. The CDR3 sequence is CATSDLPGGDTGELFF. The DNA of the CDR3 is TGTGCCACCAGTGATTTGCCAGGGGGCGACACCGGGGAGCTGTTTTTT.

The chain employs TRBV3-1 (or the pseudogene TRBV3-2) and TRBJ2-6; TRBD1 aligns across 9 bases. The CDR3 is 24 amino acids. CDR1 and CDR2 (germline): LGHDT, YNNKEL (reference sequence). V dropped 0 bases and J dropped 0; count of bases not matched to a gene: 21. CDR3 sequence (DNA): TGTGCCAGCAGCCAAGAAGGAAGGACAGGGGTATTTGGGAAGCTAAACTCTGGGGCCAACGTCCTGACTTTC. Its protein product is CASSQEGRTGVFGKLNSGANVLTF.

The V gene is TRBV27, the J gene TRBJ2-2; TRBD2 matches at 13 bases. The junction had 5 bases not matched to a gene; V was cut back by 4 bases and J by 6 bases. The CDR3 is 16 amino acids. Germline V gene data show CDR1 as MNHEY and CDR2 as SMNVEV (reference sequence). CDR3 bases: TGTGCCAGCAGTTCACGACTAGCGGGAGGCCCCGGGGAGCTGTTTTTT. It codes for CASSSRLAGGPGELFF.

The rearrangement joins TRBV7-2 to TRBJ2-5, with D hard to call. The V and J ends lost 1 base and 7 bases respectively, with 16 bases between them. The CDR3 is 15 residues long. Germline V gives CDR1 SGHTA, CDR2 FQGNSA. The CDR3 nucleotides read TGTGCCAGCAGCTTAGGGAGTGAGGTAGCATGGACCCAGTACTTC. Translation: CASSLGSEVAWTQYF.

The chain combines TRBV28 with TRBJ2-3; weak D call: TRBD1 (6 bases). The germline CDR1 and CDR2 sequences are MDHEN and SYDVKM. The V end lost 7 bases, the J end lost 6 bases, and 17 bases lay between the germline ends. This CDR3 has 14 residues. CDR3 DNA: TGTGCCAGCATCAGCTCCAGGGGCCTCGATACGCAGTATTTT. Its translation is CASISSRGLDTQYF.

This chain links TRBV11-2 with TRBJ2-7; D gene uncertain. Germline V gene sequence: CDR1 SGHAT, CDR2 FQNNGV. This CDR3 has 12 amino acids. The V end was cut by 3 bases, the J end by 2 bases, with 5 bases between. The CDR3, as DNA: TGTGCCAGCAGCTTTTCCGCCTACGAGCAGTACTTC. This sequence encodes CASSFSAYEQYF.

The chain has TRBV7-2 and TRBJ2-5, with TRBD1 matching over 8 bases. V was pared by 5 bases and J by 4 bases, with 3 bases of the junction left unmatched. This CDR3 is built from 13 residues. From germline, CDR1 is SGHTA and CDR2 FQGNSA. DNA of the CDR3: TGTGCCAGCAGCCCTGACAGGGGAGAGACCCAGTACTTC. It encodes CASSPDRGETQYF.

This clone has just a few counts. The chain uses TRBV27 and TRBJ1-5; 8 bases align to TRBD1. The V segment lost 5 bases and the J segment 5 bases; nucleotides outside the gene matches: 8. The germline V gene encodes CDR1 MNHEY and CDR2 SMNVEV (reference sequence). CDR3 length equals 15 residues. CDR3 amino acids: CASSPRTGKDQPQHF. The CDR3 DNA follows: TGTGCCAGCAGTCCCCGGACAGGGAAGGATCAGCCCCAGCATTTT.

The chain has TRBV7-6 and TRBJ2-5; D possibly corresponds to TRBD2 (6 bases). Trimming removed 5 bases at V and 5 bases at J, with 18 bases between. Germline loops: CDR1 SGHVS, CDR2 FNYEAQ. The CDR3 consists of 15 residues. This chain's CDR3 is CASSRGDLPGETQYF. DNA of the CDR3: TGTGCCAGCAGCCGCGGGGACCTCCCCGGTGAGACCCAGTACTTC.

V is TRBV9 and J is TRBJ1-1; 7 positions agree with TRBD1. CDR3 length: 14 amino acids. The junction had 7 bases not matched to a gene; V was cut back by 0 bases and J by 8 bases. Germline V gene lookup returns CDR1 SGDLS and CDR2 YYNGEE. The CDR3: CASSVVAGGGEAFF. As DNA, the CDR3 is TGTGCCAGCAGCGTAGTGGCAGGGGGAGGAGAAGCTTTCTTT. The variable domain in full, with the rest retrieved from reference TRBV9 and TRBJ1-1, is DSGVTQTPKHLITATGQRVTLRCSPRSGDLSVYWYQQSLDQGLQFLIQYYNGEERAKGNILERFSAQQFPDLHSELNLSSLELGDSALYFCASSVVAGGGEAFFGQGTRLTVV.

The rearrangement uses TRBV28 and TRBJ2-1; the match to TRBD2 covers 12 bases. The CDR3 consists of 17 residues. The J segment lost 7 bases and the V segment lost 2 bases, leaving 9 bases of the junction unmatched. Germline assignment: CDR1 MDHEN and CDR2 SYDVKM. This CDR3 reads CASSLVSSGRGENEQFF. In DNA, the CDR3 is TGTGCCAGCAGTTTAGTGTCTAGCGGGAGGGGGGAGAATGAGCAGTTCTTC.

This clone occurred once. The V gene is TRBV20-1, the J gene TRBJ2-7; possibly TRBD2 for D (5 bases). Germline loops: CDR1 DFQATT, CDR2 SNEGSKA (reference sequence). The CDR3 is 11 amino acids. The V end was cut by 6 bases, the J end by 6 bases, with 12 bases between. The CDR3 reads CSAGPGTEQYF. CDR3 coding DNA: TGCAGTGCGGGCCCGGGAACCGAGCAGTACTTC.

This rearrangement joins TRBV28 to TRBJ2-1; 11 bases are a match to TRBD2. Germline-derived CDR1 and CDR2 are MDHEN and SYDVKM. The length of the CDR3 is 15 residues. With 5 bases clipped from V and 7 bases from J, the junction kept 7 bases outside the gene matches. The CDR3 sequence: CASSLELAGENEQFF. The CDR3 nucleotides read TGTGCCAGCAGTCTGGAACTAGCGGGAGAGAATGAGCAGTTCTTC.

The V gene is TRBV9, the J gene TRBJ2-7, with D perhaps TRBD2 (5 bases). V lost 4 bases and J lost 4, with 18 bases in between. The germline CDR1 and CDR2 sequences are SGDLS and YYNGEE. The CDR3 has 15 residues. Written as DNA, the CDR3 is TGTGCCAGCAGCCAGGACCGGGATTTCGCTTACGAGCAGTACTTC. Its protein is CASSQDRDFAYEQYF.

The V call is TRBV19, the J call TRBJ1-1; D is uncertain. V was pared by 6 bases and J by 5 bases, with 13 bases between. Germline V gene lookup returns CDR1 LNHDA and CDR2 SQIVND (reference sequence). CDR3 length equals 13 residues. The CDR3 DNA follows: TGTGCCAGTAGCGACGAGGTAGTGACTGAAGCTTTCTTT. Amino acids: CASSDEVVTEAFF.

CDR3 sequence (DNA): TGTGCCAGTCGACAGGGTTCGGTCACCGGGGAGCTGTTTTTT. Its translation is CASRQGSVTGELFF. The chain has TRBV28 and TRBJ2-2; TRBD1 matches 7 bases. This CDR3 has 14 residues. Trimming at V came to 9 bases and at J to 4 bases, leaving 8 bases not matched to a gene. The V gene's germline CDR1 is MDHEN and CDR2 SYDVKM.